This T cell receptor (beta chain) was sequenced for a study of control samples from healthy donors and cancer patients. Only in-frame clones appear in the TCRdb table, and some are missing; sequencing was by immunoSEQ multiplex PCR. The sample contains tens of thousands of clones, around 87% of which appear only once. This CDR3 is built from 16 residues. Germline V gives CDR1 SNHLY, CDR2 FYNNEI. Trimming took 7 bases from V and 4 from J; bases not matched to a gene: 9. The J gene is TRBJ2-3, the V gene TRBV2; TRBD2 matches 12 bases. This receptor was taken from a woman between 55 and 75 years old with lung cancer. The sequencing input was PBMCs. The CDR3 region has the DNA TGTGCCAGCATAGGACTAGCGGGATCGTTCTCAGATACGCAGTATTTT. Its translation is CASIGLAGSFSDTQYF.